The 25 T cell receptor beta chains reported below all come from one sample, sequenced in a study of T cell changes during pregnancy in multiple sclerosis. Profiling relied on immunoSEQ multiplex PCR, and the TCRdb table lists in-frame clones only, not all of them. The sample carries approximately 60,000 clones, 90% to 95% recorded once. Sequences were derived from peripheral blood, sampled before pregnancy. Receptor source: a female donor with multiple sclerosis, enrolled in a pregnancy study.

This chain connects TRBV21-1 to TRBJ2-7; TRBD1 is the table's D call, not checked against the DNA. TRBV21-1 is tagged as a pseudogene. The CDR3 loop spans 17 amino acids. Here the CDR3 reads CASSRSHYPGQGFEQYF. CDR3 nucleotide sequence: TGTGCCAGCAGCAGATCCCATTACCCGGGACAGGGGTTCGAGCAGTACTTC.

The rearrangement uses TRBV5-6 and TRBJ2-2; D is unclear. This CDR3 spans 15 amino acids. V gave up 3 bases and J gave up 3 bases, with 12 bases separating them. Germline V gene lookup returns CDR1 SGHDT and CDR2 YYEEEE. The CDR3 region is CASSYSPRYTGELFF. CDR3 in DNA: TGTGCCAGCAGCTACAGCCCTCGGTACACCGGGGAGCTGTTTTTT.

In DNA, the CDR3 is TGTGCTAGTGGTTTTCTGGGGGGAAATGAGCAGTTCTTC. Residues: CASGFLGGNEQFF. The rearrangement links TRBV12-5 to TRBJ2-1; TRBD2 is a possible D gene (6 bases). Germline assignment: CDR1 LGHNT and CDR2 FRNRAP. This CDR3 comprises 13 residues. The V gene lost 3 bases and the J gene lost 7 bases, with 10 bases spanning the gap. Filled out from reference TRBV12-5 and TRBJ2-1, the complete variable domain reads DARVTQTPRHKVTEMGQEVTMRCQPILGHNTVFWYRQTMMQGLELLAYFRNRAPLDDSGMPKDRFSAEMPDATLATLKIQPSEPRDSAVYFCASGFLGGNEQFFGPGTRLTVL.

The chain couples TRBV15 to TRBJ2-3; 10 positions match TRBD1. Germline assignment: CDR1 LNHNV and CDR2 YYDKDF (reference sequence). The CDR3 is 15 amino acids. J lost 0 bases, V lost 3 bases, and 0 bases had no gene match. The CDR3 DNA sequence: TGTGCCACCAGCAGGGACAGGGGGAGCACAGATACGCAGTATTTT. This codes for CATSRDRGSTDTQYF.

In its sample, this clone was seen once. The V gene is TRBV6-5, the J gene TRBJ1-5; no clear D gene. Germline-derived CDR1 and CDR2 are MNHEY and SVGAGI. The V end lost 6 bases, the J end lost 0 bases, and 9 bases lay between the germline ends. The CDR3 length is 14 residues. The CDR3 sequence is CASRKTYSNQPQHF. The CDR3 DNA reads as TGTGCCAGCAGAAAAACCTATAGCAATCAGCCCCAGCATTTT.

This chain joins TRBV9 and TRBJ1-1, with a tentative D call TRBD1 (5 bases). V gave up 0 bases and J gave up 8 bases, with 17 bases separating them. CDR3 length: 15 residues. The V gene's germline CDR1 is SGDLS and CDR2 YYNGEE. The CDR3: CASSVEGQGFGEAFF. CDR3 nucleotide sequence: TGTGCCAGCAGCGTAGAAGGGCAGGGATTCGGAGAAGCTTTCTTT.

This rearrangement joins TRBV19 to TRBJ1-1, with D possibly being TRBD1 (5 bases). Germline V gene lookup returns CDR1 LNHDA and CDR2 SQIVND (reference sequence). The CDR3 covers 17 residues. The V end was cut by 5 bases, the J end by 4 bases, with 23 bases between. CDR3 DNA: TGTGCCAGTAGTGGAGACAGCCCCAGCTTTATCTTCACTGAAGCTTTCTTT. Protein product: CASSGDSPSFIFTEAFF.

V is TRBV9 and J is TRBJ1-1; TRBD1 agrees at 10 bases. The trim removed 4 bases at V and 2 bases at J, leaving 2 bases unmatched. The germline CDR1 and CDR2 sequences are SGDLS and YYNGEE. CDR3 length: 14 residues. The CDR3: CASSQTGGNTEAFF. The CDR3 DNA reads TGTGCCAGCAGCCAGACAGGGGGCAACACTGAAGCTTTCTTT.

For the CDR3, the DNA is TGTGCCAGCAGCTTAGACAGGCATCGGGCCAACGTCCTGACTTTC. It encodes CASSLDRHRANVLTF. This chain connects TRBV7-2 to TRBJ2-6, with D possibly TRBD1 on 5 matching bases. Germline CDR1 and CDR2: SGHTA and FQGNSA. Trimming pared 1 base from V and 5 bases from J, leaving 9 bases between. This CDR3 region has 15 residues. Full variable domain (missing parts from reference TRBV7-2 and TRBJ2-6): GAGVSQSPSNKVTEKGKDVELRCDPISGHTALYWYRQSLGQGLEFLIYFQGNSAPDKSGLPSDRFSAERTGGSVSTLTIQRTQQEDSAVYLCASSLDRHRANVLTFGAGSRLTVL.

This clone is a singleton in its sample. V usage is TRBV25-1 and J usage is TRBJ2-1, with D perhaps TRBD1 (6 bases). Per the germline V gene, CDR1 is MGHDK and CDR2 is SYGVNS. The CDR3 loop spans 16 amino acids. Between the trimmed V and J ends, which lost 5 bases and 4 bases, there was a span of 18 bases. As DNA, the CDR3 is TGTGCCAGCAGTCTGGGGCCGGGACATCCTTACAATGAGCAGTTCTTC. Protein: CASSLGPGHPYNEQFF.

The chain employs TRBV7-2 and TRBJ2-5; D gene ambiguous. The V and J ends lost 3 bases and 0 bases respectively, with 8 bases between them. CDR1 is SGHTA and CDR2 is FQGNSA in the germline V gene. There are 14 residues in the CDR3. The CDR3 region has the DNA TGTGCCAGCAGCTTCCCCTCGTACCAAGAGACCCAGTACTTC. This encodes CASSFPSYQETQYF.

This chain links TRBV5-1 with TRBJ1-4, with 8 bases matching TRBD1. The CDR3 is 17 residues long. After removal of 6 bases from V and 8 bases from J, the junction contained 18 bases not matched to a gene. The germline V gene encodes CDR1 SGHRS and CDR2 YFSETQ. For the CDR3, the DNA is TGCGCCAGCACCTCGGACAGGGAATCGGGTTTTTGCGAAAAACTGTTTTTT. Translation: CASTSDRESGFCEKLFF.

This clone was detected only once. The chain couples TRBV15 to TRBJ1-3, with no clear D. Trimming stripped 0 bases from V and 9 bases from J, with 6 bases between. This CDR3 has 12 amino acids. Germline-derived CDR1 and CDR2 are LNHNV and YYDKDF (reference sequence). This CDR3 reads CATSRDLGTIYF. The CDR3 region has the DNA TGTGCCACCAGCAGAGATCTAGGCACCATATATTTT.

This chain links TRBV5-5 with TRBJ2-7, with a weak D call TRBD1 (6 bases). Germline values: CDR1 SGHKS, CDR2 YYEKEE (reference sequence). V lost 2 bases, J lost 4 bases, and 7 bases lay in between. This CDR3 spans 12 amino acids. In DNA form, the CDR3 reads TGTGCCAGCAGCTTTCAGGGGTACGAGCAGTACTTC. The encoded protein is CASSFQGYEQYF.

The chain carries TRBV27 and TRBJ1-1; a weak D match, TRBD1 (6 bases). Trimming took off 0 bases at V and 5 bases at J, with 13 bases between the two ends. Germline CDR1 and CDR2: MNHEY and SMNVEV (reference sequence). The CDR3 consists of 15 residues. The CDR3 nucleotides read TGTGCCAGCAGTTTATCCCCCAGGGGAAGGACTGAAGCTTTCTTT. It yields the protein CASSLSPRGRTEAFF.

The chain uses TRBV6-5 and TRBJ1-1; 8 bases map to TRBD1. Unmatched junction bases numbered 20, after V lost 6 bases and J lost 14 bases. CDR3 size: 15 residues. Germline V gene data show CDR1 as MNHEY and CDR2 as SVGAGI. The CDR3 is CASSRTRGPGSIYFF. The CDR3 DNA follows: TGTGCCAGCAGCCGGACCAGGGGGCCGGGTTCTATTTACTTCTTT.

V and J are TRBV19 and TRBJ2-3; TRBD2 might be the D (5 bases). Trimming stripped 3 bases from V and 6 bases from J, with 10 bases between. This CDR3 has 13 amino acids. CDR1 LNHDA and CDR2 SQIVND come from the germline V gene (reference sequence). CDR3 nucleotides: TGTGCCAGTAGTATTCCAGGCGGGGATACGCAGTATTTT. Its translation: CASSIPGGDTQYF.

The genes are TRBV11-3 and TRBJ2-1; TRBD2 matches 13 bases. The CDR3 length is 15 residues. CDR1 is SGHNT and CDR2 is YENEEA in the germline V gene. V lost 5 bases, J lost 8 bases, and 6 bases stayed unmatched. CDR3 in DNA: TGTGCCAGCAGCCTCGGGACTAGCGGGGTGGATGAGCAGTTCTTC. Translated: CASSLGTSGVDEQFF.

V gene TRBV7-3 combines with J gene TRBJ2-5, with D hard to call. CDR1 is SGHTA, CDR2 FQGTGA, per germline. With 5 bases removed from V and 5 bases from J, the gap between germline ends came to 12 bases. CDR3 length equals 13 residues. The CDR3 DNA follows: TGTGCCAGCAGCCCTCAGGTTTATGAGACCCAGTACTTC. Encoded protein: CASSPQVYETQYF.

The V call is TRBV7-2, the J call TRBJ1-6, with 7 positions matching TRBD1. The germline gives CDR1 SGHTA, CDR2 FQGNSA. V was pared by 5 bases and J by 2 bases, with 9 bases of the junction left unmatched. The CDR3 has 17 residues. The CDR3, as DNA: TGTGCCAGCAGCCTGCGACAGGGTAGGACCTATAATTCACCCCTCCACTTT. This encodes CASSLRQGRTYNSPLHF.

The chain links TRBV27 to TRBJ1-2; 9 bases agree with TRBD1. The CDR3 length is 17 residues. V lost 4 bases, J lost 5 bases, and 14 bases stayed unmatched. Germline loops: CDR1 MNHEY, CDR2 SMNVEV (reference sequence). CDR3 region: CASSWVYSGTGLYGYTF. For the CDR3, the DNA is TGTGCCAGCAGTTGGGTCTATTCCGGGACAGGGCTATATGGCTACACCTTC.

This rearrangement joins TRBV11-3 to TRBJ2-7, with TRBD1 matching 10 bases. Germline V gene data show CDR1 as SGHNT and CDR2 as YENEEA. V gave up 1 base and J gave up 4 bases; unmatched junction bases: 7. The length of the CDR3 is 16 residues. CDR3 loop: CASSLGVGTGEYEQYF. The CDR3 DNA is TGTGCCAGCAGCTTAGGAGTCGGGACAGGGGAATACGAGCAGTACTTC.

The chain has TRBV19 and TRBJ2-7, with D tentatively TRBD1 (6 bases). Germline assignment: CDR1 LNHDA and CDR2 SQIVND (reference sequence). This CDR3 is 13 amino acids long. V was clipped by 5 bases and J by 5 bases, with 13 bases between them. As DNA, the CDR3 is TGTGCCAGTAGTCCAACAGGGAGCGACGAGCAGTACTTC. This codes for CASSPTGSDEQYF.

This rearrangement joins TRBV19 to TRBJ1-3; D is undetermined. V lost 4 bases to trimming and J lost 3 bases, with 10 bases between them. Germline lookup yields CDR1 LNHDA and CDR2 SQIVND (reference sequence). CDR3 length: 14 residues. The CDR3 protein is CASSTAEGGNTIYF. CDR3 DNA sequence: TGTGCCAGTAGTACCGCGGAAGGTGGAAACACCATATATTTT.

This chain links TRBV20-1 with TRBJ1-4, with D possibly TRBD1 on 6 matching bases. Germline CDR1 is DFQATT and CDR2 is SNEGSKA (reference sequence). The germline V and J ends were trimmed by 0 bases and 11 bases, with 7 bases remaining between them. The length of the CDR3 is 11 residues. The CDR3 DNA sequence: TGCAGTGCTAGAGAAGGACAGAAACTGTTTTTT. As protein: CSAREGQKLFF.